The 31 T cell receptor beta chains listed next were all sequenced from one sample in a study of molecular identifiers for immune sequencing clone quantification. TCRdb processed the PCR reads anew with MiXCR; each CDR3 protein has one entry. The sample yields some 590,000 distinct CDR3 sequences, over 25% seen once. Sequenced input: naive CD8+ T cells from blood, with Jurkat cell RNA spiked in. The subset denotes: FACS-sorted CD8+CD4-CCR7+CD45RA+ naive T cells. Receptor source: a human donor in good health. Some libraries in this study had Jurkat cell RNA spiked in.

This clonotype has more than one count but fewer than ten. CDR3 in amino acids: CASAVNNEQFF. DNA for the CDR3: TGTGCTAGTGCCGTCAATAATGAGCAGTTCTTC. The gene calls are TRBV12-5 and TRBJ2-1; D remains ambiguous. Trimming cost V 7 bases and J 7 bases, with 8 bases left between them. Per germline, CDR1 LGHNT and CDR2 FRNRAP. This CDR3 region has 11 residues.

CDR3 protein: CSARGTRAFDEQFF. The CDR3 DNA reads as TGCAGTGCTAGAGGGACTAGGGCTTTTGATGAGCAGTTCTTC. This chain joins TRBV20-1 and TRBJ2-1, with 7 bases aligning to TRBD2. Germline CDR1 reads DFQATT; CDR2 reads SNEGSKA (reference sequence). J lost 8 bases, V lost 1 base, and 8 bases had no gene match. The CDR3 contains 14 residues.

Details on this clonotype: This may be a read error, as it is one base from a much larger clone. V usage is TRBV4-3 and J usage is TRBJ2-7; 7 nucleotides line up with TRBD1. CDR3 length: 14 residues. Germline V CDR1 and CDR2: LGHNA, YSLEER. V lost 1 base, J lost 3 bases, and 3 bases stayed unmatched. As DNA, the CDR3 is TGCGCCAGCAGCCAAGTGCAGGGGGTCTACGAGCAGTACTTC. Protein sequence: CASSQVQGVYEQYF.

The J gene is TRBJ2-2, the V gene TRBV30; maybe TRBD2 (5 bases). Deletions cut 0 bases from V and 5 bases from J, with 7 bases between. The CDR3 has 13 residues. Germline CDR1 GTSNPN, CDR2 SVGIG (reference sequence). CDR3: CAWSVLGTGELFF. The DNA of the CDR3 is TGTGCCTGGAGTGTACTAGGTACCGGGGAGCTGTTTTTT.

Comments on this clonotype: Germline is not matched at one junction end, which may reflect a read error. The CDR3 nucleotides read TGTGCCAGCAGCTCGAGTAGTCTGTACAATGAGCAGTTGTTC. Protein: CASSSSSLYNEQLF. The chain couples TRBV7-9 to TRBJ2-1; D call uncertain. From germline, CDR1 is SEHNR and CDR2 FQNEAQ (reference sequence). The length of the CDR3 is 14 residues.

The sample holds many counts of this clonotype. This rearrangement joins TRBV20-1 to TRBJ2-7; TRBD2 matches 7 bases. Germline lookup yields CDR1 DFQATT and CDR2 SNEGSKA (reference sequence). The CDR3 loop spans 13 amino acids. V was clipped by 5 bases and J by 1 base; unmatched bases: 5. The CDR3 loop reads CSARGDGSYEQYF. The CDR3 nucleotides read TGCAGTGCTCGGGGGGATGGGTCCTACGAGCAGTACTTC.

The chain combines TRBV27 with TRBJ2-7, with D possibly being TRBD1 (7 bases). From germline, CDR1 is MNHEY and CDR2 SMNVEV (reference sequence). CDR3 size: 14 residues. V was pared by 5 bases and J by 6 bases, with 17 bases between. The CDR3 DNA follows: TGTGCCAGCAGTCCCCAGGGGGGTGAGGGCGAGCAGTACTTC. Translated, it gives CASSPQGGEGEQYF.

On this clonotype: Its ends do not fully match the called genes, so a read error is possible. In nucleotides, the CDR3 is TGTGCCAGTAGTATAGTTAATTCACGCCTCCACTTT. The encoded protein is CASSIVNSRLHF. The rearrangement joins TRBV19 to TRBJ1-6; D remains unclear. Germline-derived CDR1 and CDR2 are LNHDA and SQIVND (reference sequence). The CDR3 totals 12 residues.

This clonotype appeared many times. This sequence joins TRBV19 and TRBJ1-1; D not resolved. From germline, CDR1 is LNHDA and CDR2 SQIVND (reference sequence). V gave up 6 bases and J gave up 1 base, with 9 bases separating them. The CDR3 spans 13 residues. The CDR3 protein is CASRKSANTEAFF. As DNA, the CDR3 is TGTGCCAGTAGAAAAAGTGCGAACACTGAAGCTTTCTTT.

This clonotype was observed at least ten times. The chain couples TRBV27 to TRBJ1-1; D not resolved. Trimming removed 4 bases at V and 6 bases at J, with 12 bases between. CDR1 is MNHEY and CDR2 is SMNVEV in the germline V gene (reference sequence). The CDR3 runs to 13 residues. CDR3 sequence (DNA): TGTGCCAGCAGTTCCCTGGGCGAGGCTGAAGCTTTCTTT. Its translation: CASSSLGEAEAFF.

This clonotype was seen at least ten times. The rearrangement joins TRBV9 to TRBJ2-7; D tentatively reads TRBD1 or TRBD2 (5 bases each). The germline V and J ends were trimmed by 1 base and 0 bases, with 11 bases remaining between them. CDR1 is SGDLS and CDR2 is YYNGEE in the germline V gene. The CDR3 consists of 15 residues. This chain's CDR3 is CASSVTGRSSYEQYF. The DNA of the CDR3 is TGTGCCAGCAGCGTAACGGGACGATCCTCCTACGAGCAGTACTTC. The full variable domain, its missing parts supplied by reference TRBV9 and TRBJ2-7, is DSGVTQTPKHLITATGQRVTLRCSPRSGDLSVYWYQQSLDQGLQFLIQYYNGEERAKGNILERFSAQQFPDLHSELNLSSLELGDSALYFCASSVTGRSSYEQYFGPGTRLTVT.

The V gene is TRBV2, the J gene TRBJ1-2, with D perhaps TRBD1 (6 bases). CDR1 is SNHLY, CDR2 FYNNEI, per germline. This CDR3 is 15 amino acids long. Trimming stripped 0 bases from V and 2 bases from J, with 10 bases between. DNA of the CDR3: TGTGCCAGCAGTGAAGCTTTGGACAGCAACTATGGCTACACCTTC. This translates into CASSEALDSNYGYTF. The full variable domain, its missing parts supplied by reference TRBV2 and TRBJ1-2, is EPEVTQTPSHQVTQMGQEVILRCVPISNHLYFYWYRQILGQKVEFLVSFYNNEISEKSEIFDDQFSVERPDGSNFTLKIRSTKLEDSAMYFCASSEALDSNYGYTFGSGTRLTVV.

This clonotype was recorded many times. CDR3 DNA: TGTGCCAGCAGCTTACCCGGGGCCGTAGCCAAAAACATTCAGTACTTC. Translating gives CASSLPGAVAKNIQYF. The chain uses TRBV7-9 and TRBJ2-4, with D perhaps being TRBD1 or TRBD2 (5 bases each). The CDR3 covers 16 residues. The V gene lost 2 bases and the J gene lost 0 bases, with 11 bases spanning the gap. Germline-derived CDR1 and CDR2 are SEHNR and FQNEAQ (reference sequence).

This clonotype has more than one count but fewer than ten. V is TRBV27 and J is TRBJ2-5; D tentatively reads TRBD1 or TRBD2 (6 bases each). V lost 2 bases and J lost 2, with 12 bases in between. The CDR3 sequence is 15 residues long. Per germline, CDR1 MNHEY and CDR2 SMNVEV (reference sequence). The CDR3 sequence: CASSLGGTNQETQYF. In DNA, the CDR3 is TGTGCCAGCAGTTTAGGCGGGACAAATCAAGAGACCCAGTACTTC.

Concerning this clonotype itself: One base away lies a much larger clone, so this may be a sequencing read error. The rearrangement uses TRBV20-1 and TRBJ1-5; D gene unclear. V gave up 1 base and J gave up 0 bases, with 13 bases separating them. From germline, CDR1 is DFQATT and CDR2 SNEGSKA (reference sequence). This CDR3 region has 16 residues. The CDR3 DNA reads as TGCAGTGCTAGAGTTCCGGCGGAGTATAGCAATCAGCCCCAGCATTTT. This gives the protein CSARVPAEYSNQPQHF.

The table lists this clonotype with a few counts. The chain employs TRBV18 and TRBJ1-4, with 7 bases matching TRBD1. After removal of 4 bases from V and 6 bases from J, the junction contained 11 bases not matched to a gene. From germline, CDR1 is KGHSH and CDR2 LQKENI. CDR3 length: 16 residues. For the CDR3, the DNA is TGTGCCAGCTCACTTACCTGGGACAGAGGTGATGAAAAACTGTTTTTT. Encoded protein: CASSLTWDRGDEKLFF.

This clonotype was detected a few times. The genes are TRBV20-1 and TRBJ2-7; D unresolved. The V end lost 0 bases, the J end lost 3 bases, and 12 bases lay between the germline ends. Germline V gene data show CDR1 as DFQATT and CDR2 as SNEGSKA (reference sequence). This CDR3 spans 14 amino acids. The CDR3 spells CSARDYAEIYEQYF. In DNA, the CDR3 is TGCAGTGCTAGAGACTACGCGGAAATCTACGAGCAGTACTTC.

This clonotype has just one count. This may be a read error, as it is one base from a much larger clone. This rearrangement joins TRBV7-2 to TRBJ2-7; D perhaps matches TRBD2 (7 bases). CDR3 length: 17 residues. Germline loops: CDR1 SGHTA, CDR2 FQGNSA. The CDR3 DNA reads TGTGCCAGCAACCTTCCATTAGGGGGGGGCTTTGGGTACGAGCAGCACTTC. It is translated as CASNLPLGGGFGYEQHF.

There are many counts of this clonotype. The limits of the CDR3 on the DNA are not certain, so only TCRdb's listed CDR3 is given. The CDR3 loop reads CASSKVASGSSTDTQYF. The genes are TRBV21-1 and TRBJ2-3; the table's TRBD2 call for D was not verified on the DNA. TRBV21-1 is a documented pseudogene. The CDR3 comprises 17 residues, both ends counted.

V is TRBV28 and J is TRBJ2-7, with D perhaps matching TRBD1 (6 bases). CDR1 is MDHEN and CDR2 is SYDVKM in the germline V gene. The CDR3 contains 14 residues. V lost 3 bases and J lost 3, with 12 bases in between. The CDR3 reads CASSFRDTNYEQYF. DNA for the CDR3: TGTGCCAGCAGTTTCCGGGACACAAACTACGAGCAGTACTTC.

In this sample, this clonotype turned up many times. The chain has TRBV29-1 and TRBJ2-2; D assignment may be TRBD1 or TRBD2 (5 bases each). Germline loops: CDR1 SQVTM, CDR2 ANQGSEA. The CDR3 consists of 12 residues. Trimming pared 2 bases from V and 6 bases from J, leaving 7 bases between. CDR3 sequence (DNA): TGCAGCGTTGAACAGGGAGCCGGGGAGCTGTTTTTT. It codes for CSVEQGAGELFF.

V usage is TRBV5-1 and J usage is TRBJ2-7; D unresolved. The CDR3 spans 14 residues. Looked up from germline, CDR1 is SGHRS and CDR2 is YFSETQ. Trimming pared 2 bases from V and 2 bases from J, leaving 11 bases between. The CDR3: CASSFPTVPYEQYF. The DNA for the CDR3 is TGCGCCAGCAGCTTCCCCACGGTCCCCTACGAGCAGTACTTC.

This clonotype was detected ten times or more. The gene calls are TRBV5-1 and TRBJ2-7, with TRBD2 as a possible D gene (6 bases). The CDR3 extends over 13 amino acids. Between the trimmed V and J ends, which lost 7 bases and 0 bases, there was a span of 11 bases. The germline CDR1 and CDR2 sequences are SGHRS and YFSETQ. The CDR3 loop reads CASGTGLSYEQYF. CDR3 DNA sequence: TGCGCCAGCGGAACGGGACTCTCCTACGAGCAGTACTTC.

The CDR3 DNA sequence: TGTGCCAGCAGCTTACACTCGGTCACAAACTACGAGCAGTACTTC. Its protein product is CASSLHSVTNYEQYF. The V gene is TRBV11-2, the J gene TRBJ2-7; D not resolved. The length of the CDR3 is 15 residues. Germline V gene lookup returns CDR1 SGHAT and CDR2 FQNNGV. Trimming cost V 2 bases and J 3 bases, with 14 bases left between them.

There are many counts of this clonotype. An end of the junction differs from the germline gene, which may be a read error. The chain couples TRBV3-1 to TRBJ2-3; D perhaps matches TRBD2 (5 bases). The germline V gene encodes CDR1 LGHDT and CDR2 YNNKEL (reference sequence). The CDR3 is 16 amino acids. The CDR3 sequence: CASSQVAGGSTDTQYF. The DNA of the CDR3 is TGCGCCAGCAGCCAAGTCGCGGGCGGCAGCACAGATACGCAGTATTTT.

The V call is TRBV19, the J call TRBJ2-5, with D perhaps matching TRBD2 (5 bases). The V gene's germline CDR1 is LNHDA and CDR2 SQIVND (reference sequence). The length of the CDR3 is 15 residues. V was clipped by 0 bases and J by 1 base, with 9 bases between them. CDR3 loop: CASSIDLGLQETQYF. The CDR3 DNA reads TGTGCCAGTAGTATAGATCTCGGACTCCAAGAGACCCAGTACTTC.

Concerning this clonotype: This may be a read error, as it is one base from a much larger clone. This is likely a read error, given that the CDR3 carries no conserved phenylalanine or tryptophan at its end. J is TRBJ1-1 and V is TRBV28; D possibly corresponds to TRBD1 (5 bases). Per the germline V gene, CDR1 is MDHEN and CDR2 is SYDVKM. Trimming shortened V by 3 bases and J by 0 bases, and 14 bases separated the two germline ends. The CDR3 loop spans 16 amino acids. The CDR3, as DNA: TGTGCCAGCAGTTTCGGCCAGGGACCTATGAACACTGAAGCTTTCCTT. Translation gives CASSFGQGPMNTEAFL.

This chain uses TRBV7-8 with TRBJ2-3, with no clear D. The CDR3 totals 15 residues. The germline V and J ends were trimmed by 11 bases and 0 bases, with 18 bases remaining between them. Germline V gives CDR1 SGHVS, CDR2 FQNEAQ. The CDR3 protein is CAGGGKIASTDTQYF. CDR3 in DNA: TGTGCCGGCGGCGGAAAGATCGCTAGCACAGATACGCAGTATTTT.

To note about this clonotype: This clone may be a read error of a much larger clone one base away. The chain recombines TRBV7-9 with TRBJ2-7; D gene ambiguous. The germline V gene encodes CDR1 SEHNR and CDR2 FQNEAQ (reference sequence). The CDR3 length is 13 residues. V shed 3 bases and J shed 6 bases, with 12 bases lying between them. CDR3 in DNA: TGTGCCAGCAGCTTTCAGGACGGCTCCGAGCAGTACTTC. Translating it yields CASSFQDGSEQYF.

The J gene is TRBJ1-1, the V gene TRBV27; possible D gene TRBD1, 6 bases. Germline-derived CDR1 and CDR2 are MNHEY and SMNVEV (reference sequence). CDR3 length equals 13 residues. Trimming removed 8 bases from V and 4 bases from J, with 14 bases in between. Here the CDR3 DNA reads TGTGCCAGCTCTTTACAGGGACCCACTGAAGCTTTCTTT. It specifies CASSLQGPTEAFF.

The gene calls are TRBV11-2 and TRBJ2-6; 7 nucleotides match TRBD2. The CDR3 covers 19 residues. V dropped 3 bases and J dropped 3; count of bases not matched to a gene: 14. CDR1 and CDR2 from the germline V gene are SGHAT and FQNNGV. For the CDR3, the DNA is TGTGCCAGCAGCTTGGGGTTCTGGCGGGAGAAATATGGGGCCAACGTCCTGACTTTC. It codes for CASSLGFWREKYGANVLTF.